This TCR beta chain was identified in a study of vaccination effects on CD4 cells after COVID-19. In the study overall: Participants got two doses of BNT162b2 or mRNA-1273 vaccine.

Repertoires were generated with immunoSEQ multiplex PCR, while TCRdb's copy carries only in-frame clones and drops some. The table lists about 74,000 clones, roughly three quarters of them singletons. Worth noting for this clone: Its antigen is currently unknown.

The culture ran for roughly ten days, and then CD4+ T cells were isolated. Half-medium changes using IL-2 medium occurred on days 3 and 7. The sequenced sample was CD4+ T cells from PBMCs cultured without peptide, obtained before COVID-19 vaccination. This clonotype originated in a human donor who received a COVID-19 vaccine.

Here the CDR3 DNA reads TGTGCCAGCTCACCGACTAGCGGGGTAGAGACCCAGTACTTC. Protein sequence: CASSPTSGVETQYF. The gene calls are TRBV18 and TRBJ2-5, with 11 bases that match TRBD2. The J segment lost 4 bases and the V segment lost 3 bases, leaving 1 base of the junction unmatched. The germline CDR1 and CDR2 sequences are KGHSH and LQKENI. The CDR3 has 14 residues.